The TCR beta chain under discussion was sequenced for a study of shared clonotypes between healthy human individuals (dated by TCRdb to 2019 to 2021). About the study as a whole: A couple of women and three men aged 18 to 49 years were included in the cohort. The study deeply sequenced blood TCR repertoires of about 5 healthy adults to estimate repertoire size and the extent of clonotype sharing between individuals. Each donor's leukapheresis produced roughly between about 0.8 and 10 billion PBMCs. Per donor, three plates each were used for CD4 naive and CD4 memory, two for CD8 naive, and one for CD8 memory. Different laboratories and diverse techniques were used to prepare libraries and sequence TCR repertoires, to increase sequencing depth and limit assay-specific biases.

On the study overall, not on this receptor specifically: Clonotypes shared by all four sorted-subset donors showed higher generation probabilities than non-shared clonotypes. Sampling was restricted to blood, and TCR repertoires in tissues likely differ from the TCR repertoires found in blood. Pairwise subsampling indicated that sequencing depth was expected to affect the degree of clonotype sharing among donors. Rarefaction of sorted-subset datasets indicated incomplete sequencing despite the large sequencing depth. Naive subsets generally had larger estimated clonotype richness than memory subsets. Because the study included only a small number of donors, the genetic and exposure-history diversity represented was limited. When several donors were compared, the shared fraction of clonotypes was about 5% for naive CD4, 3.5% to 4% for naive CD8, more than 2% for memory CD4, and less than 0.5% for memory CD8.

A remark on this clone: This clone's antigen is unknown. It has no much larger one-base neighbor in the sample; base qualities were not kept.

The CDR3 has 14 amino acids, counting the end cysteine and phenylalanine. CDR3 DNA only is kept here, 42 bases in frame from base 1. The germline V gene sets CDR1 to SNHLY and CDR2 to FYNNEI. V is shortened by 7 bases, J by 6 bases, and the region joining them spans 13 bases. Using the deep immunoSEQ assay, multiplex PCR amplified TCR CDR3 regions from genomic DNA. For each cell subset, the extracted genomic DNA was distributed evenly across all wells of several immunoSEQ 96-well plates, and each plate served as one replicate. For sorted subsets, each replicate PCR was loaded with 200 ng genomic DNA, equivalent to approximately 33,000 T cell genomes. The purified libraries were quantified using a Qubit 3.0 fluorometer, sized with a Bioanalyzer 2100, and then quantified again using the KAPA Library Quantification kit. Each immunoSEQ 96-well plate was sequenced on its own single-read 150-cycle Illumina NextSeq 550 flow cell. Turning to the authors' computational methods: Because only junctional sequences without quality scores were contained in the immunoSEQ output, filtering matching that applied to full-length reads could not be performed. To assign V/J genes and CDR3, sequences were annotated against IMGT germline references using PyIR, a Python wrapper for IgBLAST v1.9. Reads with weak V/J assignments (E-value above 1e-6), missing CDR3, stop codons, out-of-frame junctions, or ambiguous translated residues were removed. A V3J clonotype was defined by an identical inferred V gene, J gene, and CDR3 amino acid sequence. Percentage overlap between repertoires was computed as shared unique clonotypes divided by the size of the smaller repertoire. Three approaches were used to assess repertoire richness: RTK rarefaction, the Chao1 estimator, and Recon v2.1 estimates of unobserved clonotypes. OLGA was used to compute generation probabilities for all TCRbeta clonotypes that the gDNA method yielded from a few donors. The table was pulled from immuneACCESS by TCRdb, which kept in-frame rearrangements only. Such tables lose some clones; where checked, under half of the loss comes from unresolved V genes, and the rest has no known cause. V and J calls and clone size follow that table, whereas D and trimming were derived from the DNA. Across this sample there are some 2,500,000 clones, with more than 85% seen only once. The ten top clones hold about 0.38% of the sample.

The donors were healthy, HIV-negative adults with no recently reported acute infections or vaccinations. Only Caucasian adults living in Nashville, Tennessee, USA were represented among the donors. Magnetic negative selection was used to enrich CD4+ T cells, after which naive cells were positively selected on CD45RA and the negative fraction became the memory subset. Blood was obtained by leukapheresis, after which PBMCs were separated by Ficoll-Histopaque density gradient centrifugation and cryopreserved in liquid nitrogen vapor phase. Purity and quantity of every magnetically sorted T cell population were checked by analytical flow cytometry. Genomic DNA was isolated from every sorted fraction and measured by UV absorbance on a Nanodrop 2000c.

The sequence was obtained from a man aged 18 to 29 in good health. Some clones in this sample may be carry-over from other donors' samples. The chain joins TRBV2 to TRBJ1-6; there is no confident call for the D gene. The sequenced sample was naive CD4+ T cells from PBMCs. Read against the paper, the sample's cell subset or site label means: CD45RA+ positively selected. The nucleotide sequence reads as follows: TGTGCCAGCAACGTCAGACTTTTTAATTCACCCCTCCACTTT. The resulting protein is CASNVRLFNSPLHF.